The sequence of this TCR beta chain was determined in a study of memory CD4+ T cells and cytomegalovirus serostatus. Study information: This sample comes from healthy Belgian adults, 9 CMV seropositive, approximately 23 seronegative. The study, taken as a whole, reports: Suggested: most of the CMV-linked TCR signature lies in CD4+ memory cells. About 40% of the roughly 160 known CMV-associated TCRbeta sequences appeared in CD4+ memory.

Single viable CD3+CD4+CD8-CD45RO+ cells were sorted as the memory CD4+ T cells. After thawing, CD4+ T cells were positively selected. The protocol was immunoSEQ multiplex PCR, while the TCRdb copy is restricted to in-frame clones and leaves out a portion. This sample yields approximately 50,000 clones, of which over 65% are seen a single time; roughly 3% belongs to the top ten. Note on this clone: Antigen specificity is unknown.

The sequence derives from an adult in good health and CMV-seropositive. Sequenced sample: memory CD4+ T cells from blood.

CDR3 region: CASSEQDRRQQYF. CDR3 sequence (DNA): TGTGCCAGTAGTGAACAGGACCGGCGACAGCAGTACTTC. The chain is built from TRBV19 and TRBJ2-7; D possibly corresponds to TRBD1 (5 bases). V shed 5 bases and J shed 8 bases, with 16 bases lying between them. The CDR3 runs to 13 residues. Germline CDR1 reads LNHDA; CDR2 reads SQIVND (reference sequence).